The 9 T cell receptor beta chains reported below all come from one sample, sequenced in a study of PD-L1 blockade in urothelial cancer. Noted time point: pretreatment peripheral blood. Here immunoSEQ multiplex PCR was the method, and the copy in TCRdb shows in-frame clones only, minus some. This sample carries 90,000 or so clones, 90% of them seen once, and the ten largest clones take around 1.5%. The sequences come from PBMCs, collected around atezolizumab (anti-PD-L1) treatment. These receptor sequences come from a man in his 60s with urothelial cancer.

The chain combines TRBV10-3 with TRBJ1-2; D perhaps matches TRBD1 (5 bases). The V end lost 9 bases, the J end lost 1 base, and 18 bases lay between the germline ends. CDR1 and CDR2 (germline): ENHRY, SYGVKD. This CDR3 region has 15 residues. The CDR3 here is CAISPPEGVNYGYTF. For the CDR3, the DNA is TGTGCCATATCCCCCCCCGAAGGGGTTAACTATGGCTACACCTTC.

CDR3 amino acids: CSVEDRQRSSYNEQFF. The CDR3 coding sequence is TGCAGCGTTGAAGATCGACAGAGGAGCTCCTACAATGAGCAGTTCTTC. The chain combines TRBV29-1 with TRBJ2-1; a possible D gene is TRBD1 (5 bases). Trimming left V 0 bases short and J 0 bases short, with 12 bases between. Germline CDR1 is SQVTM and CDR2 is ANQGSEA. CDR3 length equals 16 residues.

The V and J genes are TRBV5-6 and TRBJ2-1, with TRBD2 matching over 11 bases. CDR3 length: 14 amino acids. The trim removed 1 base at V and 9 bases at J, leaving 3 bases unmatched. Germline CDR1 is SGHDT and CDR2 is YYEEEE. The CDR3 here is CASSLTSGGLEQFF. DNA of the CDR3: TGTGCCAGCAGCTTGACTAGCGGGGGTCTTGAGCAGTTCTTC.

The chain employs TRBV2 and TRBJ2-1; 7 nucleotides match TRBD2. Trimming cost V 3 bases and J 7 bases; bases outside gene matches: 6. In germline, CDR1 is SNHLY, CDR2 FYNNEI. CDR3 length: 14 residues. CDR3 sequence: CASSEWRELNEQFF. DNA for the CDR3: TGTGCCAGCAGTGAGTGGCGGGAGTTGAATGAGCAGTTCTTC.

The chain joins TRBV5-5 to TRBJ1-2, with 7 bases lining up with TRBD1. The CDR3 covers 15 residues. Germline trimming cut 0 bases from V and 3 bases from J; bases unmatched to any gene: 5. Germline V gives CDR1 SGHKS, CDR2 YYEKEE (reference sequence). The CDR3 reads CASSLEGGPYYGYTF. The CDR3 bases are TGTGCCAGCAGCTTGGAAGGGGGCCCATACTATGGCTACACCTTC.

This chain joins TRBV15 and TRBJ1-4, with D unclear. CDR1 and CDR2 (germline): LNHNV, YYDKDF (reference sequence). This CDR3 spans 15 amino acids. V shed 0 bases and J shed 1 base, with 6 bases lying between them. This CDR3 is CATSRDGQTNEKLFF. CDR3 sequence (DNA): TGTGCCACCAGCAGAGATGGGCAAACTAATGAAAAACTGTTTTTT.

The V gene is TRBV29-1, the J gene TRBJ2-7; D is perhaps TRBD1 (6 bases). From germline, CDR1 is SQVTM and CDR2 ANQGSEA. Trimming took off 5 bases at V and 3 bases at J, with 11 bases between the two ends. CDR3 length: 12 amino acids. The CDR3 spells CSVITGFYEQYF. The CDR3 DNA reads TGCAGCGTTATAACAGGGTTCTACGAGCAGTACTTC.

The chain employs TRBV2 and TRBJ2-3; 10 bases are shared with TRBD1. V was clipped by 4 bases and J by 4 bases; unmatched bases: 2. Germline V gene lookup returns CDR1 SNHLY and CDR2 FYNNEI. The CDR3 runs to 14 residues. The CDR3 DNA sequence: TGTGCCAGCAGTGGACAGGGGGCCGCAGATACGCAGTATTTT. Protein product: CASSGQGAADTQYF.

The CDR3 sequence: CASSPGSGGRETQYF. The CDR3 coding sequence is TGTGCCAGTAGCCCCGGGTCAGGGGGTAGGGAGACCCAGTACTTC. This chain links TRBV19 with TRBJ2-5, with 7 bases that match TRBD1. The CDR3 totals 15 residues. Germline V gene data show CDR1 as LNHDA and CDR2 as SQIVND (reference sequence). V lost 6 bases, J lost 5 bases, and 12 bases stayed unmatched.